This TCR beta chain was recovered during a study of cytomegalovirus exposure and HLA in healthy donors. Study results and limitations: Reports indicated that the classifier achieved high specificity and sensitivity in diagnosing cytomegalovirus status. The likely origin of a cluster of highly shared sequence variants was a sequencing artifact.

Per germline, CDR1 SGHRS and CDR2 YFSETQ. V was trimmed by 1 base and J by 3 bases, leaving 9 bases between them. The CDR3 has 14 amino acids. Donors sampled were nominally healthy, though unrecorded immune exposures were likely. This clone appeared a single time. Its antigen is undetermined. Vbeta (60) and Jbeta (13) primers were used in the PCR. Measured with immunoSEQ multiplex PCR; TCRdb has only the in-frame clones, and not every one. The table has 140,000 or so clones, approximately 72% seen once. The chain is built from TRBV5-1 and TRBJ2-3, with D perhaps TRBD2 (5 bases). This sequence was found in a woman in her sixties or seventies in good health and CMV-seronegative. Source material: PBMCs. The CDR3 region is CASSLRRVTDTQYF. The CDR3 DNA reads TGCGCCAGCAGCTTGAGGCGGGTGACAGATACGCAGTATTTT.